This T cell receptor beta chain was observed in a study of cytomegalovirus exposure and HLA in healthy donors. Overall study: HLA-typed donors were the source of 86 million or so unique TCRs held in an early data release.

Germline loops: CDR1 SGHVS, CDR2 FQNEAQ. The CDR3 is made up of 15 amino acids. Losses at the gene ends were 6 bases for V and 4 bases for J; bases not matched to a gene: 6. The PCR contained 60 Vbeta and 13 Jbeta primers. Generated by immunoSEQ multiplex PCR, the TCRdb table keeps only in-frame clones and is missing some. This sample yields under 200,000 clones, of which approximately 80% are seen a single time; roughly 0.69% belongs to the top ten. Whole-study findings and limits: In vitro, a few CMV-associated chains proved specific for CMV antigens.

This clone was seen a handful of times. Its specificity is unknown. Sequencing used PBMCs. This receptor was obtained from a woman younger than 35 in good health and CMV-seronegative. This chain links TRBV7-8 with TRBJ2-5; 12 bases are a match to TRBD2. The CDR3 DNA reads TGTGCCAGCAGACCCCCTAGCGGGGGGGGAGAGACCCAGTACTTC. Amino acids: CASRPPSGGGETQYF.